This entry lists 26 T cell receptor beta chains sequenced from one sample in a study of a mutant IDH1 vaccine in newly diagnosed glioma. Time point of the sample: week 35, safety follow-up. Topical imiquimod was applied with each vaccine dose, which held 300 ug of mutant IDH1 20-mer peptide. Generated by immunoSEQ multiplex PCR, the TCRdb table keeps only in-frame clones and is missing some. The table has some 42,000 clones, roughly 83% seen once. These receptors' targets are unknown. The sample consisted of PBMCs, taken from a glioma patient whose treatment included an IDH1 peptide vaccine. The receptor source for this set is a woman between 45 and 60 years old with glioma.

The genes are TRBV11-2 and TRBJ2-3; D ambiguous. Germline CDR1 reads SGHAT; CDR2 reads FQNNGV. CDR3 length: 9 amino acids. V shed 8 bases and J shed 4 bases, with 1 base lying between them. Written as DNA, the CDR3 is TGTGCCAGCCCAGATACGCAGTATTTT. It translates to CASPDTQYF.

V usage is TRBV14 and J usage is TRBJ2-7; 10 bases are shared with TRBD1. CDR1 is SGHDN and CDR2 is FVKESK in the germline V gene. The ends lost 1 base at V and 6 bases at J; junction bases unmatched: 6. The CDR3 spans 15 residues. CDR3 DNA sequence: TGTGCCAGCAGCCAAGGACAGGGGGCGATTGTCGAGCAGTACTTC. Translating gives CASSQGQGAIVEQYF. Full variable domain (remainder filled in from reference TRBV14 and TRBJ2-7): EAGVTQFPSHSVIEKGQTVTLRCDPISGHDNLYWYRRVMGKEIKFLLHFVKESKQDESGMPNNRFLAERTGGTYSTLKVQPAELEDSGVYFCASSQGQGAIVEQYFGPGTRLTVT.

V usage is TRBV2 and J usage is TRBJ1-5; D gene ambiguous. Germline values: CDR1 SNHLY, CDR2 FYNNEI. This CDR3 contains 14 residues. V dropped 2 bases and J dropped 0 bases, with 5 bases sitting between them. CDR3 loop: CASSEMSSNQPQHF. The CDR3 coding sequence is TGTGCCAGCAGTGAAATGAGTAGCAATCAGCCCCAGCATTTT.

V usage is TRBV6-1 and J usage is TRBJ1-3; D call uncertain. The V and J ends lost 7 bases and 0 bases respectively, with 13 bases between them. CDR3 size: 15 residues. The germline gives CDR1 MNHNS, CDR2 SASEGT. CDR3 loop: CASNPPGHSGNTIYF. DNA of the CDR3: TGTGCCAGCAACCCCCCTGGCCACTCTGGAAACACCATATATTTT.

This clone occurred a few times. The chain recombines TRBV4-1 with TRBJ1-1; 8 bases are shared with TRBD1. This CDR3 comprises 12 residues. Germline V gives CDR1 MGHRA, CDR2 YSYEKL. V lost 4 bases to trimming and J lost 8 bases; unmatched junction nucleotides: 3. This CDR3 is CASSLGQGEAFF. CDR3 in DNA: TGCGCCAGCAGCCTTGGACAGGGCGAAGCTTTCTTT.

The J gene is TRBJ1-5, the V gene TRBV5-6, with TRBD1 matching over 8 bases. The CDR3 contains 18 residues. Germline values: CDR1 SGHDT, CDR2 YYEEEE. V was pared by 2 bases and J by 1 base, with 11 bases of the junction left unmatched. The CDR3 DNA is TGTGCCAGCAGCTTCAGTAGGACAGGGCGAAGGAGCAATCAGCCCCAGCATTTT. Amino acid sequence: CASSFSRTGRRSNQPQHF.

The chain links TRBV29-1 to TRBJ2-1, with D possibly TRBD2 on 7 matching bases. Trimming removed 7 bases at V and 7 bases at J, with 14 bases between. Germline CDR1 SQVTM, CDR2 ANQGSEA. The CDR3 loop spans 12 amino acids. CDR3: CSEGGGGNEQFF. CDR3 nucleotide sequence: TGCAGCGAGGGGGGAGGGGGGAATGAGCAGTTCTTC.

CDR3 sequence: CASSGGDGLYEQYF. The CDR3 nucleotides read TGTGCCAGCAGCGGGGGGGACGGCCTTTACGAGCAGTACTTC. This sequence joins TRBV5-5 and TRBJ2-7; 7 bases line up with TRBD2. The V gene end was trimmed by 4 bases and the J gene end by 4 bases; junction bases not matched to a gene: 8. The length of the CDR3 is 14 residues. CDR1 is SGHKS, CDR2 YYEKEE, per germline (reference sequence).

The chain links TRBV5-8 to TRBJ2-7; D might be TRBD1 or TRBD2, each matching 7 bases. The germline V gene encodes CDR1 SGHTS and CDR2 YDEGEE. The V and J ends lost 3 bases and 5 bases respectively, with 15 bases between them. The CDR3 runs to 14 residues. The CDR3 sequence: CASSWAQGGDEQYF. As DNA, the CDR3 is TGTGCCAGCAGCTGGGCCCAGGGGGGGGACGAGCAGTACTTC. The variable domain in full, completed from reference TRBV5-8 and TRBJ2-7, reads EAGVTQSPTHLIKTRGQQATLRCSPISGHTSVYWYQQALGLGLQFLLWYDEGEERNRGNFPPRFSGRQFPNYSSELNVNALELEDSALYLCASSWAQGGDEQYFGPGTRLTVT.

This chain joins TRBV30 and TRBJ2-3; D is unresolved. Germline-derived CDR1 and CDR2 are GTSNPN and SVGIG (reference sequence). V was cut by 0 bases and J by 0 bases, with 10 bases left in between. The CDR3 is 15 amino acids. CDR3 DNA sequence: TGTGCCTGGAGTGTCCAGGCGGAGAGCACAGATACGCAGTATTTT. This gives the protein CAWSVQAESTDTQYF.

This rearrangement joins TRBV6-1 to TRBJ2-7, with D hard to call. Trimming left V 3 bases short and J 7 bases short, with 10 bases between. The V gene's germline CDR1 is MNHNS and CDR2 SASEGT. There are 12 residues in the CDR3. CDR3 coding DNA: TGTGCCAGCAGTGACGTTCAGAAGGAGCAGTACTTC. Translating it yields CASSDVQKEQYF.

The rearrangement joins TRBV18 to TRBJ1-5; no definite D call. Germline V gives CDR1 KGHSH, CDR2 LQKENI. Trimming stripped 2 bases from V and 4 bases from J, with 9 bases between. The CDR3 is 14 amino acids. The CDR3 DNA follows: TGTGCCAGCTCACCATCCAACAATAATCAGCCCCAGCATTTT. Its protein product is CASSPSNNNQPQHF.

This chain joins TRBV5-8 and TRBJ2-7; 7 nucleotides match TRBD2. With 3 bases clipped from V and 0 bases from J, the junction kept 6 bases outside the gene matches. Germline V gene lookup returns CDR1 SGHTS and CDR2 YDEGEE. The CDR3 extends over 15 amino acids. The CDR3 bases are TGTGCCAGCAGCTGGGGGGGGGACTTCTCCTACGAGCAGTACTTC. Protein product: CASSWGGDFSYEQYF.

Comments on this clone: The junction shows a germline mismatch at one end, possibly a read error. This sequence joins TRBV4-2 and TRBJ1-2; 11 bases are a match to TRBD1. Per germline, CDR1 LGHNA and CDR2 YNFKEQ. This CDR3 comprises 19 residues. CDR3 sequence reads: CASSQARDRGTIRDYGYTF. The CDR3 coding sequence is TGTGCCAGCAGCCAAGCCCGGGACAGGGGGACCATAAGGGACTATGGCTACACTTTC.

The chain links TRBV15 to TRBJ1-4; the D is unclear. The V gene lost 5 bases and the J gene lost 11 bases, with 18 bases spanning the gap. The germline CDR1 and CDR2 sequences are LNHNV and YYDKDF (reference sequence). The CDR3 spans 14 residues. CDR3 residues: CATSQPHDRSKLFF. The CDR3 DNA reads as TGTGCCACCAGCCAACCCCACGACCGGAGTAAACTGTTTTTT. Full variable domain (outside the CDR3, taken from reference TRBV15 and TRBJ1-4): DAMVIQNPRYQVTQFGKPVTLSCSQTLNHNVMYWYQQKSSQAPKLLFHYYDKDFNNEADTPDNFQSRRPNTSFCFLDIRSPGLGDTAMYLCATSQPHDRSKLFFGSGTQLSVL.

The CDR3 DNA reads TGTGCCAGCTATAATCAGGGGGCGCGAAACACCATATATTTT. Its protein is CASYNQGARNTIYF. The chain links TRBV6-6 to TRBJ1-3; 8 positions match TRBD1. CDR1 and CDR2 from the germline V gene are MNHNY and SVGAGI (reference sequence). J lost 5 bases, V lost 8 bases, and 8 bases had no gene match. This CDR3 region has 14 residues.

V usage is TRBV18 and J usage is TRBJ1-3; D not resolved. The V end lost 3 bases, the J end lost 4 bases, and 16 bases lay between the germline ends. CDR3 length: 16 amino acids. Germline assignment: CDR1 KGHSH and CDR2 LQKENI. The CDR3 loop is CASSPDPGITGNTIYF. The CDR3 DNA reads TGTGCCAGCTCACCCGACCCGGGCATTACCGGAAACACCATATATTTT.

The chain combines TRBV7-9 with TRBJ1-2; 7 nucleotides align to TRBD1. The V and J ends lost 2 bases and 2 bases, in that order; junction bases with no gene match: 2. CDR3 size: 14 residues. Germline-derived CDR1 and CDR2 are SEHNR and FQNEAQ (reference sequence). The CDR3 here is CASSLPTGNYGYTF. The CDR3 nucleotides read TGTGCCAGCAGCTTACCGACAGGGAACTATGGCTACACCTTC.

This chain joins TRBV10-3 and TRBJ2-1; no definite D call. The CDR3 is 13 residues long. Germline values: CDR1 ENHRY, CDR2 SYGVKD. The germline V and J ends were trimmed by 1 base and 6 bases, with 7 bases remaining between them. CDR3 nucleotide sequence: TGTGCCATCAGTGAGTATTCGGGCAATGAGCAGTTCTTC. This gives the protein CAISEYSGNEQFF.

The V gene is TRBV4-1, the J gene TRBJ2-2; no definite D call. The CDR3 is 15 residues long. V was cut by 0 bases and J by 4 bases, with 9 bases left in between. The germline V gene encodes CDR1 MGHRA and CDR2 YSYEKL. CDR3 nucleotide sequence: TGCGCCAGCAGCCAAGACCACGTTTCCACCGGGGAGCTGTTTTTT. It yields the protein CASSQDHVSTGELFF.

The CDR3, as DNA: TGTGCCAGCAGCCCCCGATTGGGGATGAACACTGAAGCTTTCTTT. Protein sequence: CASSPRLGMNTEAFF. J is TRBJ1-1 and V is TRBV5-6, with D hard to call. The CDR3 runs to 15 residues. The V gene's germline CDR1 is SGHDT and CDR2 YYEEEE. V was clipped by 4 bases and J by 0 bases, with 13 bases between them.

The chain recombines TRBV27 with TRBJ1-4; possibly TRBD1 for D (6 bases). V shed 3 bases and J shed 2 bases, with 10 bases lying between them. Germline V gives CDR1 MNHEY, CDR2 SMNVEV (reference sequence). This CDR3 is 15 amino acids long. The CDR3 nucleotides read TGTGCCAGCAGTTTGGCAGGGGCGACTAATGAAAAACTGTTTTTT. This sequence encodes CASSLAGATNEKLFF.

This clone showed up just once. The V call is TRBV6-4, the J call TRBJ2-2; D gene ambiguous. Germline lookup yields CDR1 MRHNA and CDR2 SNTAGT. V was shortened by 0 bases and J by 5 bases, with 7 bases between the two germline ends. The CDR3 spans 14 residues. The chain's CDR3 is CASSDSMGTGELFF. The CDR3 DNA reads as TGTGCCAGCAGTGACTCAATGGGGACCGGGGAGCTGTTTTTT.

The rearrangement uses TRBV14 and TRBJ2-3; 8 bases align to TRBD1. The junction had 7 bases not matched to a gene; V was cut back by 1 base and J by 4 bases. This CDR3 has 16 residues. Looked up from germline, CDR1 is SGHDN and CDR2 is FVKESK. CDR3: CASSQGAGGRADTQYF. CDR3 bases: TGTGCCAGCAGCCAAGGAGCAGGGGGCAGGGCAGATACGCAGTATTTT. Looking up the rest from reference TRBV14 and TRBJ2-3 gives the full variable domain: EAGVTQFPSHSVIEKGQTVTLRCDPISGHDNLYWYRRVMGKEIKFLLHFVKESKQDESGMPNNRFLAERTGGTYSTLKVQPAELEDSGVYFCASSQGAGGRADTQYFGPGTRLTVL.

Only one count was recorded for this clone. This chain connects TRBV6-6 to TRBJ2-5; 11 nucleotides agree with TRBD2. V shed 5 bases, J shed 1 base, and the junction held 3 bases outside the gene matches. The germline V gene encodes CDR1 MNHNY and CDR2 SVGAGI (reference sequence). The CDR3 length is 15 residues. Written as DNA, the CDR3 is TGTGCCAGCAGTACTAGCGGGGGAACCCAAGAGACCCAGTACTTC. Translation gives CASSTSGGTQETQYF.

This clone turned up a few times. The chain links TRBV29-1 to TRBJ2-2; unclear D gene. The CDR3 has 13 residues. Trimming took off 2 bases at V and 1 base at J, with 5 bases between the two ends. Germline CDR1 reads SQVTM; CDR2 reads ANQGSEA. The CDR3 loop is CSVERRNTGELFF. CDR3 in DNA: TGCAGCGTTGAACGGAGGAACACCGGGGAGCTGTTTTTT.